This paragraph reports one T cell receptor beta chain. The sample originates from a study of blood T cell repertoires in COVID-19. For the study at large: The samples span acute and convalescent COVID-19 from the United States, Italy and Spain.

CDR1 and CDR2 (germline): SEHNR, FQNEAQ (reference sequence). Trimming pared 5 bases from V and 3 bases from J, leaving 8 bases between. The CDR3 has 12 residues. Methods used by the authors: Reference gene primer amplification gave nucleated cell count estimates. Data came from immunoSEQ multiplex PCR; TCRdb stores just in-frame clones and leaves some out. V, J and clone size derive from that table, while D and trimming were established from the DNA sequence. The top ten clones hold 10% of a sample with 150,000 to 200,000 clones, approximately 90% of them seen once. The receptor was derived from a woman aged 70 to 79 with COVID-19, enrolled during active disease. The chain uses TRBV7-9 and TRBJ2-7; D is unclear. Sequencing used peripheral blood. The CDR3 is CASSQESYEQYF. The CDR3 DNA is TGTGCCAGCAGCCAGGAAAGCTACGAGCAGTACTTC. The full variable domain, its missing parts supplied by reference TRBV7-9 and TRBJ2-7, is DTGVSQNPRHKITKRGQNVTFRCDPISEHNRLYWYRQTLGQGPEFLTYFQNEAQLEKSRLLSDRFSAERPKGSFSTLEIQRTEQGDSAMYLCASSQESYEQYFGPGTRLTVT.